This TCR beta chain is from a study of cytotoxic CD8 clonotypes in ibrutinib-treated CLL. Germline CDR1 and CDR2: MNHEY and SVGAGI. The CDR3 loop spans 15 amino acids. With 6 bases clipped from V and 3 bases from J, the junction kept 6 bases outside the gene matches. Libraries were prepared by immunoSEQ multiplex PCR; TCRdb keeps only in-frame clonotypes and omits some of them. Among almost 85,000 clones listed, roughly 86% were seen once. The receptor comes from a human donor with chronic lymphocytic leukemia. The rearrangement links TRBV6-5 to TRBJ1-5; TRBD1 aligns across 9 bases. This sample comprised PBMCs, obtained before ibrutinib treatment. The CDR3 loop reads CASRTTGGNNQPQHF. The CDR3 DNA is TGTGCCAGCAGGACTACAGGGGGCAACAATCAGCCCCAGCATTTT.